These 21 T cell receptor beta chains were sequenced from one sample in a study of blood T cells in healthy people across ages. With a J-beta primer mix and a sample-barcoded 5' primer, a second PCR ran 7 to 11 cycles. TCRdb passed the 5' RACE reads through MiXCR, listing each CDR3 protein once. The table shows approximately 1.5 million distinct CDR3 sequences, with roughly 32% occurring only once. The sample consisted of blood. All receptors derive from a woman aged 25-40 years in good health.

Only a few counts were recorded for this clonotype. The chain employs TRBV10-3 and TRBJ1-1; D is perhaps TRBD1 (6 bases). This CDR3 has 14 residues. CDR1 and CDR2 from the germline V gene are ENHRY and SYGVKD. V gave up 2 bases and J gave up 1 base, with 8 bases separating them. The CDR3 loop reads CAISEAQGNTEAFF. In DNA form, the CDR3 reads TGTGCCATCAGTGAGGCACAGGGGAACACTGAAGCTTTCTTT.

This clonotype turned up a few times. The rearrangement uses TRBV4-1 and TRBJ1-4; tentative D call: TRBD1 (5 bases). The CDR3 runs to 15 residues. Germline V lookup: CDR1 MGHRA, CDR2 YSYEKL. Trimming left V 1 base short and J 8 bases short, with 14 bases between. CDR3 in DNA: TGCGCCAGCAGCCAAGTCGTCCAGGGCCGGGAAAAACTGTTTTTT. Protein sequence: CASSQVVQGREKLFF.

This clonotype was observed a few times. The chain joins TRBV5-1 to TRBJ2-3; D is perhaps TRBD2 (6 bases). Trimming took off 4 bases at V and 4 bases at J, with 19 bases between the two ends. This CDR3 has 16 amino acids. Germline CDR1 is SGHRS and CDR2 is YFSETQ. The chain's CDR3 is CASSTDGGGSADTQYF. Here the CDR3 DNA reads TGCGCCAGCAGCACGGACGGCGGAGGGTCGGCAGATACGCAGTATTTT.

The chain is built from TRBV11-2 and TRBJ2-7; 9 nucleotides match TRBD2. The V and J ends lost 4 bases and 6 bases, in that order; junction bases with no gene match: 10. CDR1 SGHAT and CDR2 FQNNGV come from the germline V gene. The CDR3 consists of 15 residues. This CDR3 reads CASSSTSGSSGEQYF. CDR3 bases: TGTGCCAGCAGCTCTACTAGCGGGTCCTCGGGCGAGCAGTACTTC.

This clonotype was counted only a few times. The chain uses TRBV3-1 and TRBJ1-2, with D perhaps matching TRBD1 (6 bases). Germline CDR1 is LGHDT and CDR2 is YNNKEL (reference sequence). Trimming took off 2 bases at V and 6 bases at J, with 19 bases between the two ends. The CDR3 covers 16 residues. CDR3 in amino acids: CASSQNGVRGGHGYTF. The DNA of the CDR3 is TGTGCCAGCAGCCAAAATGGGGTTAGAGGGGGTCATGGCTACACCTTC.

This clonotype occurred a few times. The V call is TRBV6-1, the J call TRBJ2-3, with 7 bases fitting TRBD1. There are 14 residues in the CDR3. V trimming: 6 bases; J trimming: 5 bases; junction bases outside the gene matches: 8. The germline gives CDR1 MNHNS, CDR2 SASEGT. The CDR3 sequence is CASSEPPGGDTQYF. The CDR3, as DNA: TGTGCCAGCAGCGAACCCCCAGGGGGAGATACGCAGTATTTT.

This clonotype was observed a few times. The chain couples TRBV6-6 to TRBJ1-6; 8 bases fit TRBD1. Germline V CDR1 and CDR2: MNHNY, SVGAGI (reference sequence). This CDR3 spans 16 amino acids. With 1 base clipped from V and 5 bases from J, the junction kept 4 bases outside the gene matches. CDR3 protein: CASSYLGQGNNSPLHF. The CDR3 DNA is TGTGCCAGCAGTTACTTAGGACAGGGCAATAATTCACCCCTCCACTTT.

Only a few counts were recorded for this clonotype. This chain uses TRBV7-9 with TRBJ2-3, with TRBD1 matching over 8 bases. J lost 0 bases, V lost 7 bases, and 6 bases had no gene match. Germline CDR1 is SEHNR and CDR2 is FQNEAQ (reference sequence). This CDR3 is 15 amino acids long. The CDR3 region is CASNTGTGSTDTQYF. The CDR3 coding sequence is TGTGCCAGCAACACCGGGACAGGTAGCACAGATACGCAGTATTTT.

This clonotype was counted between two and nine times. The chain has TRBV29-1 and TRBJ1-1; no clear D. This CDR3 comprises 11 residues. CDR1 SQVTM and CDR2 ANQGSEA come from the germline V gene. V gave up 0 bases and J gave up 11 bases, with 10 bases separating them. The DNA of the CDR3 is TGCAGCGTTGAAGAGGTAGGAAGGGCTTTCTTT. Encoded protein: CSVEEVGRAFF.

To note about this clonotype: With a much larger clone just one base away, this may be a read error. Here the CDR3 DNA reads TGCGGCGTGGAGACTAGCGGGTCCTCCTACGAGCAGTACTTC. Translating it yields CGVETSGSSYEQYF. This chain links TRBV29-1 with TRBJ2-7, with TRBD2 matching 10 bases. Germline CDR1 reads SQVTM; CDR2 reads ANQGSEA. This CDR3 has 14 amino acids.

On this clonotype itself: Relative to the germline gene, one junction end is altered; a read error may explain this. The genes are TRBV6-5 and TRBJ1-6; 7 bases align to TRBD1. In germline, CDR1 is MNHEY, CDR2 SVGAGI. The CDR3 has 14 amino acids. CDR3 in DNA: TGTGCCGGCAGTTACAGGGGAGAAAATTCACCCCTCCACTTT. This sequence encodes CAGSYRGENSPLHF.

This chain connects TRBV11-2 to TRBJ2-1, with D maybe TRBD1 (7 bases). V was shortened by 2 bases and J by 6 bases, with 17 bases between the two germline ends. There are 16 residues in the CDR3. Germline CDR1 and CDR2: SGHAT and FQNNGV. CDR3 in amino acids: CASSLIWQGGGNEQFF. The DNA for the CDR3 is TGTGCCAGCAGCTTAATCTGGCAGGGGGGTGGCAATGAGCAGTTCTTC.

The chain is built from TRBV5-1 and TRBJ2-5; D not certain. Germline V CDR1 and CDR2: SGHRS, YFSETQ. This CDR3 is 15 amino acids long. Trimming removed 0 bases at V and 1 base at J, with 10 bases between. CDR3: CASSLAAGFQETQYF. Here the CDR3 DNA reads TGCGCCAGCAGCTTGGCCGCTGGGTTCCAAGAGACCCAGTACTTC. Together with reference TRBV5-1 and TRBJ2-5, the CDR3 gives the full variable domain: KAGVTQTPRYLIKTRGQQVTLSCSPISGHRSVSWYQQTPGQGLQFLFEYFSETQRNKGNFPGRFSGRQFSNSRSEMNVSTLELGDSALYLCASSLAAGFQETQYFGPGTRLLVL.

This clonotype was counted ten times or more. In DNA form, the CDR3 reads TGTGCCAGCAGCGTAGGAGACCGGGATACGCAGTATTTT. Encoded protein: CASSVGDRDTQYF. The chain uses TRBV9 and TRBJ2-3; D not resolved. Germline values: CDR1 SGDLS, CDR2 YYNGEE. The CDR3 has 13 residues. V shed 0 bases and J shed 6 bases, with 8 bases lying between them.

This clonotype was seen a few times. The chain uses TRBV3-1 and TRBJ2-5; D may be TRBD2 (6 bases). Germline CDR1 LGHDT, CDR2 YNNKEL (reference sequence). Trimming removed 0 bases from V and 8 bases from J, with 16 bases in between. CDR3 length: 15 residues. The CDR3 DNA reads TGTGCCAGCAGCCAAGATTTGACTAGTGGCTTAACCCAGTACTTC. This sequence encodes CASSQDLTSGLTQYF.

The rearrangement joins TRBV6-1 to TRBJ1-2, with D unclear. This CDR3 has 19 residues. V gave up 8 bases and J gave up 3 bases, with 31 bases separating them. Germline V gene lookup returns CDR1 MNHNS and CDR2 SASEGT. The CDR3 loop reads CASCQKPQDYLHLDYGYTF. The CDR3 DNA follows: TGTGCCAGCTGCCAAAAACCTCAGGACTATCTCCACCTAGACTATGGCTACACCTTC.

This clonotype was counted between two and nine times. The chain carries TRBV20-1 and TRBJ2-3, with unresolved D. This CDR3 region has 14 residues. V lost 3 bases and J lost 5, with 15 bases in between. Germline V gene data show CDR1 as DFQATT and CDR2 as SNEGSKA (reference sequence). The CDR3 coding sequence is TGCAGTGCTAGTGACTGGATCAAGGGAGATACGCAGTATTTT. Amino acid sequence: CSASDWIKGDTQYF.

This clonotype occurred a few times. The J gene is TRBJ2-7, the V gene TRBV9; 12 positions match TRBD1. The V and J ends lost 3 bases and 5 bases, in that order; junction bases with no gene match: 6. Looked up from germline, CDR1 is SGDLS and CDR2 is YYNGEE. This CDR3 comprises 15 residues. CDR3 region: CASSDGTGGLNEQYF. The DNA of the CDR3 is TGTGCCAGCAGCGACGGGACAGGGGGCCTCAACGAGCAGTACTTC.

In this sample, this clonotype turned up a few times. The chain has TRBV9 and TRBJ2-3, with D possibly called TRBD1 or TRBD2 (5 bases each). This CDR3 is built from 17 residues. Germline lookup yields CDR1 SGDLS and CDR2 YYNGEE. Trimming took 3 bases from V and 3 from J, leaving 20 bases between them. The CDR3, as DNA: TGTGCCAGCAGCGCAAAAGGGACCCGAGGGGTTACAGATACGCAGTATTTT. Translating gives CASSAKGTRGVTDTQYF.

This clonotype was counted once. The rearrangement uses TRBV10-3 and TRBJ2-1, with 7 bases matching TRBD2. J was trimmed by 0 bases and V by 5 bases; bases with no gene match: 13. Germline V gene lookup returns CDR1 ENHRY and CDR2 SYGVKD. The CDR3 is 18 residues long. In DNA, the CDR3 is TGTGCCATCAGTAGCCTAAGCAGGGAGGGCTCCTCCTACAATGAGCAGTTCTTC. Protein sequence: CAISSLSREGSSYNEQFF.

This clonotype was observed a handful of times. The chain couples TRBV20-1 to TRBJ2-7; TRBD2 matches at 12 bases. Per germline, CDR1 DFQATT and CDR2 SNEGSKA (reference sequence). The CDR3 consists of 13 residues. The junction had 3 bases not matched to a gene; V was cut back by 5 bases and J by 4 bases. Here the CDR3 DNA reads TGCAGTGCTTGGACTAGCGGGAAATACGAGCAGTACTTC. Its protein product is CSAWTSGKYEQYF.